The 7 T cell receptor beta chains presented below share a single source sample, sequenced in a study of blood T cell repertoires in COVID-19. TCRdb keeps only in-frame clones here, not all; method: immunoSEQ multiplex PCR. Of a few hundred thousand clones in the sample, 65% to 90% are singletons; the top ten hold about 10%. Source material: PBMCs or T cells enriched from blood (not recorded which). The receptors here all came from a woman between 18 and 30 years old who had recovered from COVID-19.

This chain's CDR3 is CASSALRQGADEQYF. DNA of the CDR3: TGTGCCAGCAGCGCCCTTCGACAGGGCGCCGACGAGCAGTACTTC. The gene calls are TRBV9 and TRBJ2-7; 7 bases are shared with TRBD1. In germline, CDR1 is SGDLS, CDR2 YYNGEE. The CDR3 is made up of 15 amino acids. Trimming took 3 bases from V and 5 from J; bases not matched to a gene: 11.

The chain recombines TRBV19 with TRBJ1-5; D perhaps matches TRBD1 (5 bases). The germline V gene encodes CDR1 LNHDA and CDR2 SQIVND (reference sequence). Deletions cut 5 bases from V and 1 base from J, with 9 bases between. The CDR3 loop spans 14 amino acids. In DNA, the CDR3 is TGTGCCAGTAGTCCGCGGGACAGCAATCAGCCCCAGCATTTT. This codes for CASSPRDSNQPQHF.

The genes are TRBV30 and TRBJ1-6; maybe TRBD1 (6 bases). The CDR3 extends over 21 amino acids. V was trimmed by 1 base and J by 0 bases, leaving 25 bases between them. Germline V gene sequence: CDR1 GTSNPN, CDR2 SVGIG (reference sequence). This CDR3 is CAWSALSFTGGESSYNSPLHF. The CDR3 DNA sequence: TGTGCCTGGAGTGCCTTGTCGTTTACGGGGGGCGAGAGCTCCTATAATTCACCCCTCCACTTT.

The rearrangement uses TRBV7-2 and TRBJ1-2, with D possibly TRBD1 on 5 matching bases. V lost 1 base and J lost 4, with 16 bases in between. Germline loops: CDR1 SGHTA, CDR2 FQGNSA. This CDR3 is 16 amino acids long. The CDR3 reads CASSLVGGVSAYGYTF. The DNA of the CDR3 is TGTGCCAGCAGCTTAGTGGGAGGGGTTTCGGCCTATGGCTACACCTTC.

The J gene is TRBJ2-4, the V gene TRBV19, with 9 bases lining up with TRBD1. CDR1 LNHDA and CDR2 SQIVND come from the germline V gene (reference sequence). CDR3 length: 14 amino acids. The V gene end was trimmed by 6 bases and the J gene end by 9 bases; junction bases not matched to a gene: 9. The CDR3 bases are TGTGCCAGTAGCCCGGGACAGGGTCAAGGCATTCAGTACTTC. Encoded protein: CASSPGQGQGIQYF.

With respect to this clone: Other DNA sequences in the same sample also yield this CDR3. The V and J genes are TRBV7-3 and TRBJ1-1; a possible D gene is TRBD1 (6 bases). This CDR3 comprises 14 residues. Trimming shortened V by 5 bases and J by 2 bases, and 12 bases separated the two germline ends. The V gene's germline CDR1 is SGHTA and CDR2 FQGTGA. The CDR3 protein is CASSPTGGNTEAFF. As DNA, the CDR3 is TGTGCCAGCAGCCCTACGGGGGGCAACACTGAAGCTTTCTTT.

CDR3 loop: CASGLTENTEAFF. CDR3 DNA: TGTGCCAGCGGGTTAACAGAGAACACTGAAGCTTTCTTT. This chain joins TRBV28 and TRBJ1-1; D unclear. V gave up 8 bases and J gave up 1 base, with 11 bases separating them. The germline gives CDR1 MDHEN, CDR2 SYDVKM. This CDR3 has 13 residues.